The rows below give T cell receptor beta chains drawn from one sample of a study of cytomegalovirus exposure and HLA in healthy donors. TCRdb keeps only in-frame clones here, not all; method: immunoSEQ multiplex PCR. The repertoire has around 200,000 clones, roughly 73% of them found once; the top ten carry 2.5% to 3.5%. Sequenced sample: PBMCs. The receptors stem from a female donor in good health and CMV-seronegative. CDR3s include the opening cysteine and the closing phenylalanine or tryptophan. Each record gives: V gene, D gene, J gene, clone size, CDR3 length, CDR3 protein, CDR3 DNA. The D gene is left open where the match is weak. Clone size appears in some rows only: once, few, many, or a class for an expanded clone.

TRBV28	.	TRBJ1-4	.	14	CASSPTRGREKLFF	TGTGCCAGCAGTCCGACAAGAGGGCGGGAAAAACTGTTTTTT
TRBV4-3	TRBD2	TRBJ2-7	once	16	CASSRKGLAGGDEQYF	TGCGCCAGCAGCCGAAAGGGTCTAGCGGGGGGGGATGAGCAGTACTTC
TRBV14	.	TRBJ2-1	.	13	CASSPQTVNEQFF	TGTGCCAGCAGCCCTCAGACTGTAAATGAGCAGTTCTTC
TRBV19	TRBD1	TRBJ1-4	.	14	CASSARGPNEKLFF	TGTGCCAGTAGTGCCAGGGGGCCAAATGAAAAACTGTTTTTT
TRBV9	TRBD1	TRBJ2-1	once	17	CASSSFPTGASYNEQFF	TGTGCCAGCAGCTCTTTCCCCACAGGGGCCTCCTACAATGAGCAGTTCTTC
TRBV29-1	.	TRBJ2-7	.	12	CSVSGGYYEQYF	TGCAGCGTGTCGGGTGGCTACTACGAGCAGTACTTC
TRBV27	TRBD2	TRBJ2-4	.	15	CASSSIPGLANIQYF	TGTGCCAGCAGTTCGATACCGGGACTAGCGAACATTCAGTACTTC
TRBV19	TRBD1	TRBJ1-1	.	15	CASSGDRGYYAEAFF	TGTGCCAGTAGTGGGGACAGGGGCTATTACGCTGAAGCTTTCTTT
TRBV7-7	TRBD2	TRBJ2-5	.	17	CASSLAPAGVRQETQYF	TGTGCCAGCAGCTTAGCCCCAGCGGGGGTCCGTCAAGAGACCCAGTACTTC
TRBV29-1	TRBD2	TRBJ2-7	.	16	CSVVGLAGTSSYEQYF	TGCAGCGTTGTGGGTCTAGCGGGGACAAGCTCCTACGAGCAGTACTTC
TRBV15	TRBD1	TRBJ1-5	.	16	CATSRDSDRVGQPQHF	TGTGCCACCAGCAGAGATAGCGACAGGGTGGGTCAGCCCCAGCATTTT
TRBV9	.	TRBJ1-4	.	14	CASSVGGGNEKLFF	TGTGCCAGCAGCGTAGGAGGGGGTAATGAAAAACTGTTTTTT
TRBV12-5	TRBD2	TRBJ2-1	.	13	CASGTSGSDEQFF	TGTGCTAGCGGGACTAGCGGGAGCGATGAGCAGTTCTTC
TRBV29-1	TRBD1	TRBJ1-1	.	15	CSALTGGSMRTEAFF	TGCAGCGCCCTCACAGGGGGAAGCATGAGGACTGAAGCTTTCTTT
TRBV7-9	TRBD2	TRBJ2-1	.	15	CASSPRLADNNEQFF	TGTGCCAGCAGCCCCCGACTAGCGGATAACAATGAGCAGTTCTTC
TRBV2	.	TRBJ2-3	once	11	CASSERSTQYF	TGTGCCAGCAGCGAGAGAAGCACGCAGTATTTT
TRBV10-3	.	TRBJ2-7	.	15	CATATELDTYYEQYF	TGTGCCACCGCCACCGAGCTGGACACCTACTACGAGCAGTACTTC
TRBV29-1	.	TRBJ2-3	.	15	CSGTEGQMPTDTQYF	TGCAGCGGGACGGAGGGACAGATGCCCACAGATACGCAGTATTTT
TRBV6-1	.	TRBJ1-1	.	11	CASGGLTEAFF	TGTGCCAGCGGCGGGCTCACTGAAGCTTTCTTT
TRBV18	.	TRBJ1-6	.	17	CASSQDIFSSYNSPLHF	TGTGCCAGCTCACAGGACATTTTTAGCTCCTATAATTCACCCCTCCACTTT
TRBV28	.	TRBJ2-7	.	14	CASSLSRGWREQYF	TGTGCCAGCAGTTTAAGCCGGGGTTGGAGAGAGCAGTACTTC
TRBV30	.	TRBJ1-1	.	13	CAWSGDQAGEAFF	TGTGCCTGGAGCGGGGACCAAGCGGGTGAAGCTTTCTTT
TRBV9	TRBD1	TRBJ2-1	.	14	CASSVGTDYNEQFF	TGTGCCAGCAGCGTCGGGACAGACTACAATGAGCAGTTCTTC
TRBV19	TRBD1	TRBJ2-5	.	14	CASSFGTAQETQYF	TGTGCCAGTAGTTTCGGGACAGCCCAAGAGACCCAGTACTTC
TRBV2	TRBD1	TRBJ2-5	.	14	CASSERTGQETQYF	TGTGCCAGCAGTGAAAGGACAGGGCAAGAGACCCAGTACTTC
TRBV2	.	TRBJ2-7	.	15	CASSSDSWVAYEQYF	TGTGCCAGCAGTTCGGACTCCTGGGTGGCCTACGAGCAGTACTTC
TRBV5-1	TRBD1	TRBJ1-4	.	14	CASSPQGTNEKLFF	TGCGCCAGCAGCCCACAGGGGACTAATGAAAAACTGTTTTTT
TRBV19	.	TRBJ2-3	few	14	CASSMGAGTDTQYF	TGTGCCAGTAGTATGGGGGCGGGCACCGATACGCAGTATTTT
TRBV7-3	.	TRBJ2-5	.	15	CASSLAVGGQETQYF	TGTGCCAGCAGCTTGGCGGTGGGAGGCCAAGAGACCCAGTACTTC
TRBV4-3	TRBD2	TRBJ2-2	few	17	CASSRGTSGGAGGELFF	TGCGCCAGCAGCCGCGGGACTAGCGGGGGGGCCGGCGGGGAGCTGTTTTTT
TRBV28	TRBD1	TRBJ1-1	once	15	CASSLFTRGRAEAFF	TGTGCCAGCAGTTTATTTACCAGGGGGCGGGCTGAAGCTTTCTTT
TRBV27	.	TRBJ1-6	.	15	CATYSGLSYNSPLHF	TGTGCCACCTATTCAGGTCTCTCCTATAATTCCCCCCTCCACTTT
TRBV10-1	.	TRBJ1-1	few	13	CASSEKGQTEAFF	TGCGCCAGCAGTGAAAAGGGGCAGACTGAAGCTTTCTTT
TRBV6-7	TRBD2	TRBJ2-7	.	21	CASRRKTSGSQMCDSSYEQYF	TGTGCCAGCAGGCGGAAGACTAGCGGGAGCCAAATGTGTGATAGCTCCTACGAGCAGTACTTC
TRBV6-1	TRBD1	TRBJ1-5	.	18	CASSEALASDRPRQPQHF	TGTGCCAGCAGTGAAGCTCTGGCGTCGGACAGGCCCAGACAGCCCCAGCATTTT
TRBV7-9	TRBD1	TRBJ2-7	.	14	CASSVGQGTYEQYF	TGTGCCAGCAGCGTCGGACAGGGTACCTACGAGCAGTACTTC
TRBV19	TRBD1	TRBJ2-6	.	19	CARRGGSVEERSGANVLTF	TGTGCCAGAAGAGGGGGCAGTGTGGAGGAACGCTCTGGGGCCAACGTCCTGACTTTC
TRBV27	.	TRBJ2-3	.	14	CATTGDGYTDTQYF	TGTGCCACCACGGGGGACGGATACACAGATACGCAGTATTTT
TRBV30	.	TRBJ2-1	.	19	CAWSVTLGAETTLYNEQFF	TGTGCCTGGAGTGTCACCCTAGGAGCGGAAACTACCCTTTACAATGAGCAGTTCTTC
TRBV7-9	.	TRBJ2-7	.	16	CASSRTQGASPYEQYF	TGTGCCAGCAGTCGCACCCAAGGGGCCAGCCCCTACGAGCAGTACTTC
TRBV6-1	.	TRBJ1-6	.	14	CASSPEVSNSPLHF	TGTGCCAGCAGCCCCGAGGTTTCCAATTCACCCCTCCACTTT
TRBV5-5	TRBD1	TRBJ1-2	.	13	CASSPDRNYGYTF	TGTGCCAGCAGCCCGGACAGGAACTATGGCTACACCTTC
TRBV27	TRBD1	TRBJ1-3	.	14	CASSRDRVGNTIYF	TGTGCCAGCAGCCGTGACAGGGTTGGAAACACCATATATTTT
TRBV28	.	TRBJ2-5	few	15	CASSLYWQGTETQYF	TGTGCCAGCAGTTTATACTGGCAGGGCACAGAGACCCAGTACTTC
TRBV27	.	TRBJ2-7	.	15	CASSLYPSEPYEQYF	TGTGCCAGCAGTCTGTATCCCAGTGAACCCTACGAGCAGTACTTC